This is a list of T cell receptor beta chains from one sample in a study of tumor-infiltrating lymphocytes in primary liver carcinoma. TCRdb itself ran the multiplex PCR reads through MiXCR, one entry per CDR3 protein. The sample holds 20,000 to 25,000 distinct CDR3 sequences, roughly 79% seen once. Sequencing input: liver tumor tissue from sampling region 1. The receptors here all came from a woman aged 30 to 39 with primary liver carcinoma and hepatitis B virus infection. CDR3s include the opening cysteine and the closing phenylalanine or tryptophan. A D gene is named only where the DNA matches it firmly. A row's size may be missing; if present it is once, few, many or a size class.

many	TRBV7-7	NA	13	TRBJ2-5	TGTGCTAGCAGCTGGACGAAAGCAGAGACCCAGTACTTC	CASSWTKAETQYF
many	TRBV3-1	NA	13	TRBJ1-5	TGTGCCAGCAGCGAACAGGGTAATCAGCCCCAGCATTTT	CASSEQGNQPQHF
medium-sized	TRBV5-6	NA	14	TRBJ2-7	TGTGCCAGCAGCCCGGGACAAGACTCCTACGAGCAGTACTTC	CASSPGQDSYEQYF
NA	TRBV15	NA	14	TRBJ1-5	TGTGCCACCAGCGCGGACAGTAGCAATCAGCCCCAGCATTTT	CATSADSSNQPQHF
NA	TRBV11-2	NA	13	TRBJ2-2	TGTGCCAGCGGCTTGGAGCCAGCCGGGGAGCTGTTTTTT	CASGLEPAGELFF
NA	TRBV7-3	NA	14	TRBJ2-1	TGTGCCAGGAGCCCGAGGGACATGGGGAATGAGCAGTTCTTC	CARSPRDMGNEQFF
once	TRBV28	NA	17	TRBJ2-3	TGTGCCAGCAGCCCAGGGGGGGGGAGGGTTAACGATAATACGCAGTATTTT	CASSPGGGRVNDNTQYF
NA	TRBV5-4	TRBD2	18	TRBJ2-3	TGTGCCAGTAGTAACCCGGCGACTAGCGGGAGTCGGACAGATAAGCAGTATTTT	CASSNPATSGSRTDKQYF
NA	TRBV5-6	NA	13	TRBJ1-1	TGCGCCAGCAGCTTTTGGGGTCGCAGGGGAACTTTCTTT	CASSFWGRRGTFF
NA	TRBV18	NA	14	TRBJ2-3	TGTGCCAGCTCACTCCCCGGGGCCACAGTTACGCAGTATTTT	CASSLPGATVTQYF
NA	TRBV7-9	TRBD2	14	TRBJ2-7	TGTACCAGCAGCTCGGGAGGCCTCACCTACAAGCAGTACTTC	CTSSSGGLTYKQYF
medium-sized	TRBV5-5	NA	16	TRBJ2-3	TGTGCCAGCAGCTTTGTCGCGAAGGGGGGCACAGATACGCAGTATTTT	CASSFVAKGGTDTQYF
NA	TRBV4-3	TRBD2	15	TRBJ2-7	TGCGCAAGCAGCCAAGATCGATGGACAAGGCGGGAGCGGTACTTC	CASSQDRWTRRERYF
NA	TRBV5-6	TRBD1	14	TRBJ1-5	TGTACCAGCAGCACAGGGGTCATCAATCAGCCCCAGCATTTT	CTSSTGVINQPQHF
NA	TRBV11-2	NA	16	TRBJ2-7	TGTGCCAGCATCTCATATCCGGGTCCCTACGTCTACGAGCGGTACTTC	CASISYPGPYVYERYF
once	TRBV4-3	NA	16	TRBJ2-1	TGCGCCAGCAGCCAAGATGCGGGGAGCTCCTACAACGAGCTGTTCTTC	CASSQDAGSSYNELFF